These 22 T cell receptor beta chains came from one sample sequenced in a study of shared clonotypes between healthy human individuals. Assay used: immunoSEQ multiplex PCR; TCRdb lists only in-frame clones, some missing. The sample lists approximately 530,000 clones, 95% to 97% seen once, with 0.064% in the top ten. The sequencing sample was made of naive CD4+ T cells sorted from blood. Subset denoted: CD45RA+ positively selected. Receptor source: a woman aged 25 to 45 in good health.

The rearrangement joins TRBV18 to TRBJ2-6, with D possibly being TRBD2 (5 bases). The CDR3 is 16 residues long. Germline CDR1 KGHSH, CDR2 LQKENI. Trimming removed 8 bases from V and 0 bases from J, with 14 bases in between. CDR3 sequence reads: CASTGTPSSGANVLTF. The CDR3 nucleotides are TGTGCCAGCACGGGAACCCCGAGCTCTGGGGCCAACGTCCTGACTTTC.

The rearrangement uses TRBV5-1 and TRBJ2-5; 10 positions agree with TRBD2. V gave up 4 bases and J gave up 5 bases; unmatched junction bases: 8. The CDR3 spans 15 residues. CDR1 is SGHRS, CDR2 YFSETQ, per germline. For the CDR3, the DNA is TGCGCCAGCAGCCCGGGACTAGCGAGGTCCGAGACCCAGTACTTC. Its protein is CASSPGLARSETQYF.

The chain recombines TRBV18 with TRBJ2-1; D unresolved. Germline V gene lookup returns CDR1 KGHSH and CDR2 LQKENI. This CDR3 is 12 amino acids long. Trimming left V 5 bases short and J 4 bases short, with 6 bases between. CDR3 sequence (DNA): TGTGCCAGCTCATGGGAATACAATGAGCAGTTCTTC. Protein product: CASSWEYNEQFF.

The gene calls are TRBV28 and TRBJ2-1; D unresolved. Trimming left V 3 bases short and J 3 bases short, with 12 bases between. The CDR3 is 15 residues long. Per the germline V gene, CDR1 is MDHEN and CDR2 is SYDVKM. The CDR3 here is CASSFAQAHYNEQFF. For the CDR3, the DNA is TGTGCCAGCAGTTTTGCCCAGGCCCACTACAATGAGCAGTTCTTC.

This rearrangement joins TRBV11-2 to TRBJ2-1; the match to TRBD2 covers 10 bases. Germline CDR1 reads SGHAT; CDR2 reads FQNNGV. Trimming at V came to 5 bases and at J to 9 bases, leaving 10 bases not matched to a gene. CDR3 length: 15 residues. The CDR3 DNA is TGTGCCAGCAGCCTTCAAGCGGGAGGGTTAAGTGAGCAGTTCTTC. Amino acid sequence: CASSLQAGGLSEQFF.

This clone appeared a single time. The rearrangement joins TRBV9 to TRBJ2-1; TRBD1 is a possible D gene (5 bases). V lost 4 bases and J lost 2, with 16 bases in between. CDR1 is SGDLS and CDR2 is YYNGEE in the germline V gene. CDR3 length: 16 amino acids. The CDR3 coding sequence is TGTGCCAGCAGCCCTCGGGCCCAGGGCCCCTACAATGAGCAGTTCTTC. Its translation: CASSPRAQGPYNEQFF.

CDR3 sequence (DNA): TGCGCCAGCAGCTCGGACAGGGTGGACAACGAGCAGTACTTC. Encoded protein: CASSSDRVDNEQYF. The chain links TRBV5-1 to TRBJ2-7; 8 bases match TRBD1. V dropped 3 bases and J dropped 5; count of bases not matched to a gene: 7. The CDR3 is 14 amino acids. Germline V gives CDR1 SGHRS, CDR2 YFSETQ.

The V gene is TRBV6-5, the J gene TRBJ1-2, with a possible D match to TRBD1 (5 bases). Per germline, CDR1 MNHEY and CDR2 SVGAGI. V gave up 5 bases and J gave up 0 bases, with 7 bases separating them. CDR3 length: 13 amino acids. CDR3 nucleotides: TGTGCCAGCAGTCAGGGTCCTAACTATGGCTACACCTTC. Encoded protein: CASSQGPNYGYTF.

This clone was seen just once. The chain uses TRBV5-1 and TRBJ2-1; 10 bases match TRBD2. V gave up 4 bases and J gave up 7 bases; unmatched junction bases: 17. The CDR3 has 18 amino acids. Germline loops: CDR1 SGHRS, CDR2 YFSETQ. CDR3 nucleotides: TGCGCCAGCAGCCTTTTTCCCGGGACTAGCGTCGATCAGAATGAGCAGTTCTTC. It specifies CASSLFPGTSVDQNEQFF.

V is TRBV27 and J is TRBJ1-2, with 10 bases lining up with TRBD1. The V gene end was trimmed by 6 bases and the J gene end by 8 bases; junction bases not matched to a gene: 9. Germline V CDR1 and CDR2: MNHEY, SMNVEV (reference sequence). This CDR3 comprises 14 residues. The CDR3 spells CASRGTGEWGGYTF. For the CDR3, the DNA is TGTGCCAGCAGGGGGACAGGGGAATGGGGAGGCTACACCTTC.

The chain has TRBV6-6 and TRBJ2-7, with TRBD1 matching 7 bases. Germline V lookup: CDR1 MNHNY, CDR2 SVGAGI (reference sequence). V was pared by 2 bases and J by 5 bases, with 6 bases of the junction left unmatched. The CDR3 runs 14 residues. Here the CDR3 reads CASSYTGVINEQYF. The CDR3 DNA follows: TGTGCCAGCAGTTACACAGGGGTAATCAACGAGCAGTACTTC.

In its sample, this clone was seen once. The chain links TRBV11-3 to TRBJ2-1; no clear D. The CDR3 is made up of 13 amino acids. V lost 4 bases, J lost 8 bases, and 12 bases lay in between. Germline CDR1 SGHNT, CDR2 YENEEA. Here the CDR3 reads CASSSPVYHEQFF. Here the CDR3 DNA reads TGTGCCAGCAGCTCGCCTGTGTACCATGAGCAGTTCTTC.

The chain's CDR3 is CASSPGREQFF. The CDR3 DNA sequence: TGTGCCAGCAGTCCAGGGAGGGAGCAGTTCTTC. The rearrangement links TRBV27 to TRBJ2-1, with D perhaps matching TRBD2 (6 bases). The CDR3 runs to 11 residues. In germline, CDR1 is MNHEY, CDR2 SMNVEV (reference sequence). V lost 5 bases and J 10 bases, leaving 9 bases between the germline ends.

This chain joins TRBV5-1 and TRBJ2-1, with TRBD2 identical over 8 bases. V dropped 5 bases and J dropped 0; count of bases not matched to a gene: 4. The length of the CDR3 is 15 residues. Germline CDR1 and CDR2: SGHRS and YFSETQ. This CDR3 is CASRTGTSSYNEQFF. The CDR3 bases are TGCGCCAGCAGAACCGGGACTAGCTCCTACAATGAGCAGTTCTTC. Drawing the rest from reference TRBV5-1 and TRBJ2-1, the complete variable domain is KAGVTQTPRYLIKTRGQQVTLSCSPISGHRSVSWYQQTPGQGLQFLFEYFSETQRNKGNFPGRFSGRQFSNSRSEMNVSTLELGDSALYLCASRTGTSSYNEQFFGPGTRLTVL.

The chain recombines TRBV5-1 with TRBJ1-1; 9 bases agree with TRBD1. J gave up 1 base and V 4 bases, and 8 bases lay outside the gene matches. The CDR3 sequence is 16 residues long. CDR1 and CDR2 (germline): SGHRS, YFSETQ. CDR3 loop: CASSPGTGRTNTEAFF. Here the CDR3 DNA reads TGCGCCAGCAGCCCTGGGACAGGGAGGACGAACACTGAAGCTTTCTTT. Drawing the rest from reference TRBV5-1 and TRBJ1-1, the complete variable domain is KAGVTQTPRYLIKTRGQQVTLSCSPISGHRSVSWYQQTPGQGLQFLFEYFSETQRNKGNFPGRFSGRQFSNSRSEMNVSTLELGDSALYLCASSPGTGRTNTEAFFGQGTRLTVV.

The table lists this clone with a count of one. This same CDR3 is encoded by further DNA sequences in the sample. The chain carries TRBV28 and TRBJ1-1, with 7 bases identical to TRBD1. The CDR3 loop spans 14 amino acids. CDR1 and CDR2 from the germline V gene are MDHEN and SYDVKM. Trimming at V came to 6 bases and at J to 0 bases, leaving 4 bases not matched to a gene. The CDR3 sequence: CASSPGTVNTEAFF. In nucleotides, the CDR3 is TGTGCCAGCAGCCCCGGGACAGTGAACACTGAAGCTTTCTTT. The full variable domain, in which reference TRBV28 and TRBJ1-1 provide the parts outside the CDR3, is DVKVTQSSRYLVKRTGEKVFLECVQDMDHENMFWYRQDPGLGLRLIYFSYDVKMKEKGDIPEGYSVSREKKERFSLILESASTNQTSMYLCASSPGTVNTEAFFGQGTRLTVV.

The chain employs TRBV18 and TRBJ2-7, with D possibly matching TRBD2 (6 bases). The V gene lost 3 bases and the J gene lost 4 bases, with 13 bases spanning the gap. The CDR3 extends over 14 amino acids. Germline loops: CDR1 KGHSH, CDR2 LQKENI. For the CDR3, the DNA is TGTGCCAGCTCACCGGGGGGAGGTTTTTACGAGCAGTACTTC. It codes for CASSPGGGFYEQYF. The whole variable domain, remainder taken from reference TRBV18 and TRBJ2-7, is NAGVMQNPRHLVRRRGQEARLRCSPMKGHSHVYWYRQLPEEGLKFMVYLQKENIIDESGMPKERFSAEFPKEGPSILRIQQVVRGDSAAYFCASSPGGGFYEQYFGPGTRLTVT.

The chain combines TRBV2 with TRBJ2-2, with D perhaps TRBD2 (5 bases). V lost 4 bases, J lost 1 base, and 7 bases lay in between. Germline V gives CDR1 SNHLY, CDR2 FYNNEI. The CDR3 runs to 14 residues. DNA of the CDR3: TGTGCCAGCAGTGCAGAGGGGAACACCGGGGAGCTGTTTTTT. This gives the protein CASSAEGNTGELFF.

The chain uses TRBV7-2 and TRBJ2-2; no firm D call. The CDR3 has 13 residues. Germline assignment: CDR1 SGHTA and CDR2 FQGNSA. V gave up 3 bases and J gave up 1 base, with 3 bases separating them. The CDR3 sequence: CASSFRNTGELFF. DNA of the CDR3: TGTGCCAGCAGCTTCCGGAACACCGGGGAGCTGTTTTTT. Using reference TRBV7-2 and TRBJ2-2 for the parts outside the CDR3, the full variable domain is GAGVSQSPSNKVTEKGKDVELRCDPISGHTALYWYRQSLGQGLEFLIYFQGNSAPDKSGLPSDRFSAERTGGSVSTLTIQRTQQEDSAVYLCASSFRNTGELFFGEGSRLTVL.

The V gene is TRBV5-6, the J gene TRBJ2-5; possibly TRBD2 for D (6 bases). CDR1 and CDR2 (germline): SGHDT, YYEEEE. CDR3 length equals 17 residues. V shed 4 bases and J shed 2 bases, with 21 bases lying between them. In DNA, the CDR3 is TGTGCCAGCAGCCCAAATTGGCGGGGAACGATACAAGAGACCCAGTACTTC. Translation gives CASSPNWRGTIQETQYF.

This sequence joins TRBV18 and TRBJ2-1, with TRBD2 matching 9 bases. V lost 2 bases and J lost 5; bases outside the gene matches: 7. The germline V gene has CDR1 KGHSH and CDR2 LQKENI. CDR3 size: 16 residues. The CDR3 DNA follows: TGTGCCAGCTCACCAAATTGGCTAGCGGGGCACAATGAGCAGTTCTTC. It codes for CASSPNWLAGHNEQFF.

The V gene is TRBV5-5, the J gene TRBJ2-5, with D tentatively TRBD1 (6 bases). V was cut by 5 bases and J by 5 bases, with 16 bases left in between. CDR3 size: 14 residues. Germline CDR1 reads SGHKS; CDR2 reads YYEKEE (reference sequence). The DNA of the CDR3 is TGTGCCAGCAGGCCACAGGGTAAGGGTGAGACCCAGTACTTC. Translating gives CASRPQGKGETQYF.